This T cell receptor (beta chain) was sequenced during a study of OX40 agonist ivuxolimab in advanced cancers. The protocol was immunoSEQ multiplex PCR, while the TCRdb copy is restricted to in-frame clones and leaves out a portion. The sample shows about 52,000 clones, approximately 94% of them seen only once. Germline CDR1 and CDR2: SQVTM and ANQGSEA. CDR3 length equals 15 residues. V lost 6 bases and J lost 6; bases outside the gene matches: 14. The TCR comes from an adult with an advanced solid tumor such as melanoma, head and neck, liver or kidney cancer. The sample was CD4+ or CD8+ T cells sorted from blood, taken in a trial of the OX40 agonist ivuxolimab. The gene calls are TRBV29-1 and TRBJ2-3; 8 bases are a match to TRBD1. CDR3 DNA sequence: TGCAGCGTAGATACCCCGGACAGGGCCGCGGATACGCAGTATTTT. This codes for CSVDTPDRAADTQYF.